Listed here are 13 T cell receptor beta chains from one sample, sequenced in a study of shared clonotypes between healthy human individuals. Libraries were prepared by immunoSEQ multiplex PCR; TCRdb keeps only in-frame clonotypes and omits some of them. The sample has about 2 million clones; just under 95% are singletons. Terminally differentiated effector memory CD45RA+ cells were excluded from the naive CD8 cells, which were CD45RO-negative and positively selected for CCR7. Sequencing was carried out using naive CD8+ T cells sorted from blood. Receptor source: a man younger than 30 in good health.

For this clone: This same CDR3 is encoded by further DNA sequences in the sample. The chain is built from TRBV30 and TRBJ2-7; D might be TRBD1 (5 bases). The germline V gene has CDR1 GTSNPN and CDR2 SVGIG (reference sequence). The CDR3 totals 12 residues. V was trimmed by 0 bases and J by 3 bases, leaving 6 bases between them. DNA for the CDR3: TGTGCCTGGAGTGTAAGGGGCTACGAGCAGTACTTC. Translation: CAWSVRGYEQYF.

The chain recombines TRBV6-6 with TRBJ2-2, with D unresolved. The CDR3 totals 12 residues. With 4 bases removed from V and 4 bases from J, the gap between germline ends came to 4 bases. The germline gives CDR1 MNHNY, CDR2 SVGAGI (reference sequence). This CDR3 is CASSSLTGELFF. The CDR3, as DNA: TGTGCCAGCAGTTCCCTCACCGGGGAGCTGTTTTTT.

J is TRBJ2-1 and V is TRBV5-1, with D possibly being TRBD1 (6 bases). Trimming took off 4 bases at V and 0 bases at J, with 20 bases between the two ends. The CDR3 has 18 residues. Germline CDR1 is SGHRS and CDR2 is YFSETQ. DNA for the CDR3: TGCGCCAGCAGCGTCCCGGGACACCCCCTGAGCTCCTACAATGAGCAGTTCTTC. This gives the protein CASSVPGHPLSSYNEQFF.

The chain couples TRBV11-2 to TRBJ2-2; D is ambiguous. The CDR3 is made up of 14 amino acids. Per germline, CDR1 SGHAT and CDR2 FQNNGV. V shed 5 bases and J shed 6 bases, with 13 bases lying between them. CDR3 loop: CASSPEVSSGELFF. CDR3 in DNA: TGTGCCAGCAGCCCAGAGGTTTCGTCCGGGGAGCTGTTTTTT.

The chain combines TRBV4-2 with TRBJ2-1, with 9 bases matching TRBD2. The CDR3 runs to 16 residues. The ends lost 0 bases at V and 5 bases at J; junction bases unmatched: 5. Germline CDR1 LGHNA, CDR2 YNFKEQ. The CDR3 coding sequence is TGTGCCAGCAGCCAAGAACGACTAGCGGAGAACAATGAGCAGTTCTTC. Translated: CASSQERLAENNEQFF.

About this clone: The same CDR3 arises from other DNA sequences in this sample as well. The J gene is TRBJ2-7, the V gene TRBV7-2; 7 bases map to TRBD2. The CDR3 totals 15 residues. CDR1 is SGHTA and CDR2 is FQGNSA in the germline V gene. Trimming removed 1 base from V and 0 bases from J; junction bases left unmatched: 3. CDR3 sequence (DNA): TGTGCCAGCAGCTTAGTGGGCGGGAGCTCCTACGAGCAGTACTTC. Protein: CASSLVGGSSYEQYF.

The genes are TRBV19 and TRBJ2-7, with TRBD1 matching over 10 bases. Unmatched junction bases numbered 4, after V lost 5 bases and J lost 6 bases. The CDR3 sequence is 13 residues long. Germline-derived CDR1 and CDR2 are LNHDA and SQIVND (reference sequence). The CDR3 DNA is TGTGCCAGTAGTTCAGGACAGGGGGGCGAGCAGTACTTC. The encoded protein is CASSSGQGGEQYF.

The rearrangement uses TRBV7-9 and TRBJ2-1; 8 nucleotides align to TRBD2. Germline-derived CDR1 and CDR2 are SEHNR and FQNEAQ (reference sequence). With V trimmed by 5 bases and J by 8 bases, 20 bases remained unmatched. The CDR3 is 18 amino acids. The CDR3 protein is CASSLHGSPGLGRDEQFF. For the CDR3, the DNA is TGTGCCAGCAGCCTTCACGGATCTCCGGGACTAGGGCGCGATGAGCAGTTCTTC.

V usage is TRBV5-6 and J usage is TRBJ1-1; D is undetermined. The CDR3 has 13 amino acids. Germline V gene sequence: CDR1 SGHDT, CDR2 YYEEEE. V gave up 0 bases and J gave up 6 bases, with 9 bases separating them. Here the CDR3 DNA reads TGTGCCAGCAGCTTGGAGGTGTATTCTGAAGCTTTCTTT. Protein product: CASSLEVYSEAFF.

This clone has a single count. This chain joins TRBV7-9 and TRBJ1-2; TRBD1 matches at 7 bases. Germline-derived CDR1 and CDR2 are SEHNR and FQNEAQ (reference sequence). V shed 4 bases, J shed 1 base, and the junction held 9 bases outside the gene matches. This CDR3 spans 16 amino acids. CDR3 sequence reads: CASSSYIQGVNYGYTF. The CDR3 nucleotides are TGTGCCAGCAGCTCTTACATTCAGGGGGTTAACTATGGCTACACCTTC. The full variable domain, its missing parts supplied by reference TRBV7-9 and TRBJ1-2, is DTGVSQNPRHKITKRGQNVTFRCDPISEHNRLYWYRQTLGQGPEFLTYFQNEAQLEKSRLLSDRFSAERPKGSFSTLEIQRTEQGDSAMYLCASSSYIQGVNYGYTFGSGTRLTVV.

The chain has TRBV6-5 and TRBJ1-2, with D uncertain. The CDR3 has 12 residues. With 0 bases removed from V and 6 bases from J, the gap between germline ends came to 5 bases. Germline CDR1 MNHEY, CDR2 SVGAGI. The CDR3 DNA follows: TGTGCCAGCAGTTACTCGAGCGATGGCTACACCTTC. This gives the protein CASSYSSDGYTF.

J is TRBJ1-1 and V is TRBV7-9; D is ambiguous. CDR1 is SEHNR, CDR2 FQNEAQ, per germline (reference sequence). CDR3 length equals 16 residues. V lost 2 bases to trimming and J lost 6 bases, with 19 bases between them. The CDR3 DNA follows: TGTGCCAGCAGCTTACCCGACTCTTTTTCAAGCGCTGAAGCTTTCTTT. Translated, it gives CASSLPDSFSSAEAFF.

The rearrangement joins TRBV30 to TRBJ2-3, with a tentative D call TRBD2 (6 bases). The V end lost 0 bases, the J end lost 3 bases, and 13 bases lay between the germline ends. The CDR3 consists of 15 residues. The germline V gene encodes CDR1 GTSNPN and CDR2 SVGIG (reference sequence). CDR3 bases: TGTGCCTGGAGTGTATATCTAGCGAGTACAGATACGCAGTATTTT. Translated: CAWSVYLASTDTQYF.